This T cell receptor beta chain was obtained from a study of early T cells in non-severe SARS-CoV-2 infection. TCRdb recomputed calls from the 5' RACE reads with MiXCR, one row per CDR3 protein. The sample holds approximately 39,000 distinct CDR3 sequences, over 8.5% seen once. The TCR comes from an adult who was a healthcare worker with PCR-confirmed SARS-CoV-2 infection or an uninfected control (not recorded which). Material for sequencing was whole blood.

The CDR3: CASSETDNYEQYF. DNA for the CDR3: TGTGCCAGCAGTGAGACAGACAACTACGAGCAGTACTTC. The genes are TRBV6-6 and TRBJ2-7; D is possibly TRBD1 (5 bases). V lost 5 bases and J 3 bases, leaving 11 bases between the germline ends. Germline V gives CDR1 MNHNY, CDR2 SVGAGI (reference sequence). The CDR3 runs to 13 residues.